This entry lists 10 T cell receptor beta chains sequenced from one sample in a study of vaccination and CD4 T cells after COVID-19. The Oncomine TCR Beta short-read assay generated sequence data from the DNA of cultured CD4+ T cells. MiXCR was run by TCRdb on the PCR reads, yielding one entry per CDR3 protein. The sample includes fewer than 30,000 distinct CDR3 sequences, less than 35% of them seen just once. These receptors have no known antigen. Regarding time point: late sampling 161 to 241 days after vaccination in three convalescent patients. Treatment reported: approximately 11-day PBMC culture with coronavirus spike peptide pools or control peptides (ViraFEST assay). Sequenced here: CD4+ T cells from blood, cultured in vitro, sampled about 7 months after SARS-CoV-2 vaccination. Source of these receptors: a human donor who had recovered from COVID-19.

The chain carries TRBV5-8 and TRBJ2-3, with 7 bases lining up with TRBD1. Germline-derived CDR1 and CDR2 are SGHTS and YDEGEE. This CDR3 comprises 14 residues. The V gene end was trimmed by 2 bases and the J gene end by 1 base; junction bases not matched to a gene: 1. In DNA form, the CDR3 reads TGTGCCAGCAGCTTTGGACAGGGCACAGATACGCAGTATTTT. Protein: CASSFGQGTDTQYF.

The rearrangement joins TRBV6-5 to TRBJ2-5; 15 nucleotides match TRBD2. The CDR3 runs to 18 residues. Trimming cost V 0 bases and J 4 bases; bases outside gene matches: 6. CDR1 and CDR2 from the germline V gene are MNHEY and SVGAGI. Here the CDR3 reads CASSYSPGLAGGSETQYF. CDR3 sequence (DNA): TGTGCCAGCAGTTACTCCCCGGGACTAGCGGGAGGTTCAGAGACCCAGTACTTC.

The chain links TRBV6-5 to TRBJ2-7; TRBD1 is a possible D gene (5 bases). V shed 2 bases and J shed 3 bases, with 11 bases lying between them. Per the germline V gene, CDR1 is MNHEY and CDR2 is SVGAGI. The CDR3 has 14 amino acids. CDR3 nucleotides: TGTGCCAGCAGTTACGATGGCAGGGACTACGAGCAGTACTTC. Amino acid sequence: CASSYDGRDYEQYF.

This rearrangement joins TRBV20-1 to TRBJ2-5; 10 positions match TRBD2. Germline trimming cut 6 bases from V and 1 base from J; bases unmatched to any gene: 5. Germline-derived CDR1 and CDR2 are DFQATT and SNEGSKA (reference sequence). There are 14 residues in the CDR3. CDR3 DNA sequence: TGCAGTGCCTTCAAGCGGGAGGGCCAAGAGACCCAGTACTTC. Translating it yields CSAFKREGQETQYF.

This rearrangement joins TRBV21-1 to TRBJ2-3. TRBV21-1 is designated a pseudogene. This CDR3 has 15 amino acids. CDR3 residues: CASSKVSFCTDTQYF. The CDR3 DNA sequence: TGTGCCAGCAGCAAAGTCAGTTTTTGCACAGATACGCAGTATTTT.

V and J are TRBV20-1 and TRBJ2-3, with 8 bases aligning to TRBD2. The CDR3 runs to 12 residues. CDR1 is DFQATT and CDR2 is SNEGSKA in the germline V gene (reference sequence). For the CDR3, the DNA is TGCAGGGCCCGGGGGGGATCAGATACGCAGTATTTT. Its translation: CRARGGSDTQYF.

By share, this clonotype counts as medium-sized. The chain joins TRBV7-6 to TRBJ2-7; 8 bases are a match to TRBD2. Germline CDR1 is SGHVS and CDR2 is FNYEAQ. With V trimmed by 5 bases and J by 0 bases, 6 bases remained unmatched. CDR3 length: 15 amino acids. This CDR3 is CASSTIAGSSYEQYF. The DNA for the CDR3 is TGTGCCAGCAGCACCATAGCGGGGAGCTCCTACGAGCAGTACTTC.

This clonotype was observed a few times. The chain uses TRBV2 and TRBJ2-7, with D possibly being TRBD1 (6 bases). The CDR3 totals 12 residues. Deletions cut 7 bases from V and 6 bases from J, with 13 bases between. CDR1 is SNHLY, CDR2 FYNNEI, per germline. CDR3 in DNA: TGTGCCAGCAATACAGGGATGGGCGAGCAGTACTTC. Its protein product is CASNTGMGEQYF.

This chain joins TRBV6-2 or TRBV6-3 and TRBJ2-4; 8 nucleotides align to TRBD2. Unmatched junction bases numbered 9, after V lost 7 bases and J lost 1 base. This CDR3 contains 16 residues. Germline V lookup: CDR1 MNHEY, CDR2 SVGEGT. In DNA form, the CDR3 reads TGTGCCAGCAAAATCGGAGGCGGGAGGGCCAAAAACATTCAGTACTTC. It codes for CASKIGGGRAKNIQYF.

Here the CDR3 reads CSARTSGQETQYF. DNA for the CDR3: TGCAGTGCTAGGACTAGCGGCCAAGAGACCCAGTACTTC. The chain couples TRBV20-1 to TRBJ2-5, with 9 bases aligning to TRBD2. Germline CDR1 reads DFQATT; CDR2 reads SNEGSKA (reference sequence). The CDR3 totals 13 residues. V lost 3 bases, J lost 1 base, and 0 bases stayed unmatched.